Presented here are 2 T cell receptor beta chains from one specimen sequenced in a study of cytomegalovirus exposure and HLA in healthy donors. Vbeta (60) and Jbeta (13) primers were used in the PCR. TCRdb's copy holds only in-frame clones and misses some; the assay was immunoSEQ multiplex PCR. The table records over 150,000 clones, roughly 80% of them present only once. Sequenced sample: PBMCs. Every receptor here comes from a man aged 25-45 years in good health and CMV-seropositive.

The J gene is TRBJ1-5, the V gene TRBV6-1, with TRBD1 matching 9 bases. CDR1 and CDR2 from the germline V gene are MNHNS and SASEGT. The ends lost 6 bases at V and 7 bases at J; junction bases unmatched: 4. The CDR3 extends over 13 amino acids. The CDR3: CASRGQGRQPQHF. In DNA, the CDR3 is TGTGCCAGCAGGGGACAGGGCAGACAGCCCCAGCATTTT.

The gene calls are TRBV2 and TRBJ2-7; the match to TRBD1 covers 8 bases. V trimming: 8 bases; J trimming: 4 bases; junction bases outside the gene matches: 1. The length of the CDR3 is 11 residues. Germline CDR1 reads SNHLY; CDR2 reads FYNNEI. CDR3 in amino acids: CASRQGYEQYF. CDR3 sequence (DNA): TGTGCCAGCCGACAGGGGTACGAGCAGTACTTC.